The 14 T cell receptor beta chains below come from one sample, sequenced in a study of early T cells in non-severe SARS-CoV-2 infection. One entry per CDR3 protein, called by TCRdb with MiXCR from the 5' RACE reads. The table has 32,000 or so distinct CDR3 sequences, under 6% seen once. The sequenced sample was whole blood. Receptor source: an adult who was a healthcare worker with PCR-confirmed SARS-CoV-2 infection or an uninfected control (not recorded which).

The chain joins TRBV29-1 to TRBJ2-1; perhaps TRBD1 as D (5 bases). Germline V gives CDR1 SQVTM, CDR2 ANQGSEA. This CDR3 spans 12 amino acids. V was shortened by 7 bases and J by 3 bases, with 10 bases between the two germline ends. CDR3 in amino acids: CSGQLIYNEQFF. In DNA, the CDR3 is TGCAGCGGACAGTTAATCTACAATGAGCAGTTCTTC.

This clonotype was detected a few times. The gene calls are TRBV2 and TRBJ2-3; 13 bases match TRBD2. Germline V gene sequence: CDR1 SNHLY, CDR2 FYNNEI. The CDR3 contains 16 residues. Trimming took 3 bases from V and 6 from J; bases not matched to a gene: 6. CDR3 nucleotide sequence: TGTGCCAGCAGTGATCAGGGACTAGCGGGGCAGGATACGCAGTATTTT. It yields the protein CASSDQGLAGQDTQYF.

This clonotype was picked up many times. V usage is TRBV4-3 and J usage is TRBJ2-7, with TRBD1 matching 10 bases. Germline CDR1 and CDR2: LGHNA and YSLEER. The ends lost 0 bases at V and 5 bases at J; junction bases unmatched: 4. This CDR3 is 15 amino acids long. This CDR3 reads CASSQEGTGVDEQYF. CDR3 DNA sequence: TGCGCCAGCAGCCAAGAAGGGACAGGGGTGGACGAGCAGTACTTC.

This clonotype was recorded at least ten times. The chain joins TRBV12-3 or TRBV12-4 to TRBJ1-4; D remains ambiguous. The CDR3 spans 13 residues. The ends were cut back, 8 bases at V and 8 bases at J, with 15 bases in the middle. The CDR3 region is CASGLIRGEKLFF. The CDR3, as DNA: TGTGCCAGCGGTCTAATCCGAGGAGAAAAACTGTTTTTT.

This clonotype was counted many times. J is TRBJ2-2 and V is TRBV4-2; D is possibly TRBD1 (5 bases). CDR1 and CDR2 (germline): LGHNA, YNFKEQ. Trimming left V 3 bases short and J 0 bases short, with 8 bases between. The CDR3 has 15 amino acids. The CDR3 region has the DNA TGTGCCAGCAGCCAGACAGAAACGAACACCGGGGAGCTGTTTTTT. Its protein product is CASSQTETNTGELFF.

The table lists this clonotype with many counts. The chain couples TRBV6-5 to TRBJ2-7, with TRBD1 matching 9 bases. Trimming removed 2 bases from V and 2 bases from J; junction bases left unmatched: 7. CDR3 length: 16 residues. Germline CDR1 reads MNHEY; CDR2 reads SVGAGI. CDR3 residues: CASSYGGTGKAYEQYF. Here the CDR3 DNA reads TGTGCCAGCAGTTACGGCGGGACAGGGAAGGCCTACGAGCAGTACTTC.

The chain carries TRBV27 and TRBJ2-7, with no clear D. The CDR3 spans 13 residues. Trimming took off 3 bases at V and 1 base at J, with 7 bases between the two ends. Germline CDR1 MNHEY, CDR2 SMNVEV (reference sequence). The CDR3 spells CASSFWSSYEQYF. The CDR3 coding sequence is TGTGCCAGCAGTTTTTGGTCATCCTACGAGCAGTACTTC.

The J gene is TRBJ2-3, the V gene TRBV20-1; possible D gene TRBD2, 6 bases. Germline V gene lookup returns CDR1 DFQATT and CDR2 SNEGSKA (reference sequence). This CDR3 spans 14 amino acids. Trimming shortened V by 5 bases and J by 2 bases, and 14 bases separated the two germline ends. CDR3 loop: CSAFIAVTTDTQYF. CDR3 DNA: TGCAGTGCTTTTATAGCGGTGACCACAGATACGCAGTATTTT.

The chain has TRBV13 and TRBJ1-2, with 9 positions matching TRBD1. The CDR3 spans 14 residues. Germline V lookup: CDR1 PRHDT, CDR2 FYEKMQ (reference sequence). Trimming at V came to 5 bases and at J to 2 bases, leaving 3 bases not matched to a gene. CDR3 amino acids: CASSVQGANYGYTF. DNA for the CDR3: TGTGCCAGCAGCGTACAGGGGGCGAACTATGGCTACACCTTC.

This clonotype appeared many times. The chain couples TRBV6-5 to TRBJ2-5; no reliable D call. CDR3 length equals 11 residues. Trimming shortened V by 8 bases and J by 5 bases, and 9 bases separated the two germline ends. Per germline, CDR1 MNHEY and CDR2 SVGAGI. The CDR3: CASRVLETQYF. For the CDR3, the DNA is TGTGCCAGCCGGGTTTTGGAGACCCAGTACTTC.

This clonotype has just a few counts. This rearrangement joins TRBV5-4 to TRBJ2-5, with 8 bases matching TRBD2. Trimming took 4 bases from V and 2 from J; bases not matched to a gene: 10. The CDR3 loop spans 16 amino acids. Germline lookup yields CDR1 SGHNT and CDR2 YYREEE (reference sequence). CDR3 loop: CASSVGAGVRQETQYF. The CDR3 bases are TGTGCCAGCAGCGTGGGAGCGGGGGTTAGACAAGAGACCCAGTACTTC.

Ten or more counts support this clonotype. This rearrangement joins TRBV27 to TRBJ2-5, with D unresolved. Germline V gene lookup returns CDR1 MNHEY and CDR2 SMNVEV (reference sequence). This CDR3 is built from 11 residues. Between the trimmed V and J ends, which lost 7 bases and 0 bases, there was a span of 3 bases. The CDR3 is CASTNQETQYF. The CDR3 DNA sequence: TGTGCCAGCACTAACCAAGAGACCCAGTACTTC.

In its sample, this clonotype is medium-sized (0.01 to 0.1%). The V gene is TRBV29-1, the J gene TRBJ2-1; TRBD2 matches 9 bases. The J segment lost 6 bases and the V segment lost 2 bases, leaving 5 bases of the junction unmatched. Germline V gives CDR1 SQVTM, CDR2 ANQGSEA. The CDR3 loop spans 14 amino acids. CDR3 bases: TGCAGCGTTGAAATAGCGGGAGTGGGCAATGAGCAGTTCTTC. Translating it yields CSVEIAGVGNEQFF.

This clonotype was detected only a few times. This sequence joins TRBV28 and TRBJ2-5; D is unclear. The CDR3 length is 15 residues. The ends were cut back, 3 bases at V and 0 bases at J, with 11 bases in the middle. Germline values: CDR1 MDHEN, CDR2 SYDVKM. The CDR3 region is CASSLPEWYQETQYF. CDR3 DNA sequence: TGTGCCAGCAGTTTGCCCGAGTGGTACCAAGAGACCCAGTACTTC.